Listed below are T cell receptor beta chains from one sample, sequenced in a study of cytomegalovirus exposure and HLA in healthy donors. Sequencing used immunoSEQ multiplex PCR; TCRdb keeps in-frame clones, though not all of them. The data hold 65,000 to 85,000 clones, with around 76% observed a single time. The sample consisted of PBMCs. These receptors were taken from a male donor in good health and CMV-seropositive. CDR3s include the opening cysteine and the closing phenylalanine or tryptophan. D genes are given only for firm matches. Expanded clones are given a class, and other clones once, few, many or no size at all.

clone size: .; V gene: TRBV4-1; D gene: TRBD2; J gene: TRBJ2-3; CDR3 DNA: TGCGCCAGCAGCGCCGCGGGAGGGCGGACAGATACGCAGTATTTT; CDR3 protein: CASSAAGGRTDTQYF
clone size: .; V gene: TRBV23-1; D gene: .; J gene: TRBJ2-3; CDR3 DNA: TGCGCCAGCAGCCTGGTCCAGGCCCAAACCGGAGATACGCAGTATTTT; CDR3 protein: CASSLVQAQTGDTQYF
clone size: .; V gene: TRBV5-1; D gene: .; J gene: TRBJ2-5; CDR3 DNA: TGCGCCAGCAGCCCTGGGGGGAACTGGGACTTTCAAGAGACCCAGTACTTC; CDR3 protein: CASSPGGNWDFQETQYF
clone size: .; V gene: TRBV4-2; D gene: .; J gene: TRBJ1-6; CDR3 DNA: TGTGCCAGCAGCCAAGGGGGAGGGTTGGGGTCACCCCTCCACTTT; CDR3 protein: CASSQGGGLGSPLHF
clone size: .; V gene: TRBV5-4; D gene: TRBD1; J gene: TRBJ1-2; CDR3 DNA: TGTGCCAGCAGCGGGAGGGACAGGGATGTCTATGGCTACACCTTC; CDR3 protein: CASSGRDRDVYGYTF
clone size: .; V gene: TRBV30; D gene: TRBD1; J gene: TRBJ1-5; CDR3 DNA: TGTGCCTGGGGCTATATGCAGGGGGATCAGCCCCAGCATTTT; CDR3 protein: CAWGYMQGDQPQHF
clone size: .; V gene: TRBV5-1; D gene: TRBD1; J gene: TRBJ1-1; CDR3 DNA: TGCGCCAGCAGCCAGGGGACAGGTATGAACACTGAAGCTTTCTTT; CDR3 protein: CASSQGTGMNTEAFF
clone size: .; V gene: TRBV29-1; D gene: TRBD2; J gene: TRBJ2-1; CDR3 DNA: TGCAGCGCTTTGGGGCTAGCGGGAGTCGAGCAGTTCTTC; CDR3 protein: CSALGLAGVEQFF
clone size: .; V gene: TRBV9; D gene: .; J gene: TRBJ2-5; CDR3 DNA: TGTGCCAGCAGCGTAAGGACACAAGCCTCGGAGACCCAGTACTTC; CDR3 protein: CASSVRTQASETQYF
clone size: .; V gene: TRBV6-1; D gene: TRBD2; J gene: TRBJ2-7; CDR3 DNA: TGTGCCAGCACCCTAGCGGGGGCCTCCTACGAGCAGTACTTC; CDR3 protein: CASTLAGASYEQYF
clone size: .; V gene: TRBV6-5; D gene: .; J gene: TRBJ1-1; CDR3 DNA: TGTGCCAGCAGAACCAGGGAAGCGGAAGCTTTCTTT; CDR3 protein: CASRTREAEAFF
clone size: .; V gene: TRBV7-9; D gene: TRBD1; J gene: TRBJ2-5; CDR3 DNA: TGTGCCAGCAGCTTAGTTCCAGGACAGGAGTACCAAGAGACCCAGTACTTC; CDR3 protein: CASSLVPGQEYQETQYF
clone size: once; V gene: TRBV5-4; D gene: .; J gene: TRBJ2-7; CDR3 DNA: TGTGCCAGCAGCTTGGACAGGGTGGGCTACGAGCAGTACTTC; CDR3 protein: CASSLDRVGYEQYF
clone size: .; V gene: TRBV27; D gene: .; J gene: TRBJ2-2; CDR3 DNA: TGTGCCAGCAGGGACAGTTACACCGGGGAGCTGTTTTTT; CDR3 protein: CASRDSYTGELFF
clone size: .; V gene: TRBV10-3; D gene: TRBD2; J gene: TRBJ2-3; CDR3 DNA: TGTGCCAGCAGTAGGACCGGGGGGACCGACACGCAGTATTTT; CDR3 protein: CASSRTGGTDTQYF
clone size: .; V gene: TRBV27; D gene: TRBD2; J gene: TRBJ2-3; CDR3 DNA: TGTGCCAGCAGTTACGGCGGGAGTACGCGTACAGATACGCAGTATTTT; CDR3 protein: CASSYGGSTRTDTQYF
clone size: .; V gene: TRBV5-6; D gene: .; J gene: TRBJ1-2; CDR3 DNA: TGTGCCAGCAGCTCCGGACAACACTATGGCTACACCTTC; CDR3 protein: CASSSGQHYGYTF
clone size: .; V gene: TRBV10-3; D gene: .; J gene: TRBJ2-7; CDR3 DNA: TGTGCCACCCGGACTGCCTACGAGCAGTACTTC; CDR3 protein: CATRTAYEQYF
clone size: .; V gene: TRBV5-1; D gene: TRBD1; J gene: TRBJ1-1; CDR3 DNA: TGCGCCAGCAGCGGGACAGGGTCGTTCCCTGAAGCTTTCTTT; CDR3 protein: CASSGTGSFPEAFF
clone size: .; V gene: TRBV7-9; D gene: .; J gene: TRBJ1-2; CDR3 DNA: TGTGCCAGCAGACCTTCCGGACAGAATCAAGACACCTTC; CDR3 protein: CASRPSGQNQDTF
clone size: few; V gene: TRBV2; D gene: TRBD1; J gene: TRBJ1-2; CDR3 DNA: TGTGCCAGCAGGTCCCGACAGGGTTTTAACTATGGCTACACCTTC; CDR3 protein: CASRSRQGFNYGYTF
clone size: .; V gene: TRBV27; D gene: TRBD1; J gene: TRBJ2-3; CDR3 DNA: TGTGCCAGCACTCAGGACAGGGGCACAGATACGCAGTATTTT; CDR3 protein: CASTQDRGTDTQYF
clone size: .; V gene: TRBV7-3; D gene: .; J gene: TRBJ2-3; CDR3 DNA: TGTGCCAGCAGCCCCGGGACTCCAAGCACAGATACGCAGTATTTT; CDR3 protein: CASSPGTPSTDTQYF
clone size: .; V gene: TRBV29-1; D gene: TRBD2; J gene: TRBJ2-3; CDR3 DNA: TGCAGCGTCCTCGGGACTAGCGGTTCTAGCACAGATACGCAGTATTTT; CDR3 protein: CSVLGTSGSSTDTQYF
clone size: .; V gene: TRBV7-2; D gene: TRBD1; J gene: TRBJ1-2; CDR3 DNA: TGTGCCAGCAGACTAGACGGGCAGGGGGTGGGCTACACCTTC; CDR3 protein: CASRLDGQGVGYTF
clone size: .; V gene: TRBV7-2; D gene: TRBD1; J gene: TRBJ2-5; CDR3 DNA: TGTGCCAGCAGCCAGACAGGGTTCGCGAGCCAAGAGACCCAGTACTTC; CDR3 protein: CASSQTGFASQETQYF
clone size: .; V gene: TRBV7-2; D gene: TRBD2; J gene: TRBJ2-7; CDR3 DNA: TGTGCCAGCAGCTTAGCGGGGGGGAGGGAGCAGTACTTC; CDR3 protein: CASSLAGGREQYF
clone size: .; V gene: TRBV19; D gene: TRBD2; J gene: TRBJ2-3; CDR3 DNA: TGTGCCAGTAGTAGACGGGCTAGCGGGGGTAGCACAGATACGCAGTATTTT; CDR3 protein: CASSRRASGGSTDTQYF
clone size: .; V gene: TRBV30; D gene: .; J gene: TRBJ1-5; CDR3 DNA: TGTGCCTGGAGGGGCGGAGGGGTAACCAATCAGCCCCAGCATTTT; CDR3 protein: CAWRGGGVTNQPQHF
clone size: .; V gene: TRBV27; D gene: .; J gene: TRBJ2-5; CDR3 DNA: TGTGCCAGCACCGCCGGGGACTCGGAAGAGACCCAGTACTTC; CDR3 protein: CASTAGDSEETQYF
clone size: few; V gene: TRBV18; D gene: TRBD2; J gene: TRBJ2-5; CDR3 DNA: TGTGCCAGCTCACCACCCACTAGCGGGGTACAAGAGACCCAGTACTTC; CDR3 protein: CASSPPTSGVQETQYF
clone size: .; V gene: TRBV4-1; D gene: .; J gene: TRBJ1-4; CDR3 DNA: TGCGCCAGCAGCCAATATCATAGGGGTAATGAAAAACTGTTTTTT; CDR3 protein: CASSQYHRGNEKLFF
clone size: .; V gene: TRBV7-6; D gene: .; J gene: TRBJ2-7; CDR3 DNA: TGTGCCAGCAGCTTAGAGCCGTACGAGCAGTACTTC; CDR3 protein: CASSLEPYEQYF
clone size: .; V gene: TRBV5-5; D gene: .; J gene: TRBJ2-7; CDR3 DNA: TGTGCCAGCAGCTTGTTCACTTCCGAGCAGTACTTC; CDR3 protein: CASSLFTSEQYF
clone size: .; V gene: TRBV29-1; D gene: TRBD1; J gene: TRBJ2-5; CDR3 DNA: TGCAGCGTTGATTATGGGACAGGGAAAGAGACCCAGTACTTC; CDR3 protein: CSVDYGTGKETQYF
clone size: .; V gene: TRBV7-9; D gene: TRBD1; J gene: TRBJ1-1; CDR3 DNA: TGTGCCAGCAGCTCTCGGACAGGGGGCGTGAACACTGAAGCTTTCTTT; CDR3 protein: CASSSRTGGVNTEAFF
clone size: .; V gene: TRBV5-1; D gene: .; J gene: TRBJ1-1; CDR3 DNA: TGCGCCAGCAGCGTCCAACAGGAGATGAACACTGAAGCTTTCTTT; CDR3 protein: CASSVQQEMNTEAFF
clone size: once; V gene: TRBV30; D gene: TRBD1; J gene: TRBJ1-1; CDR3 DNA: TGTGCCTTGGGACAGAAGAACACTGAAGCTTTCTTT; CDR3 protein: CALGQKNTEAFF
clone size: .; V gene: TRBV7-8; D gene: TRBD2; J gene: TRBJ2-6; CDR3 DNA: TGTGCCAGCAGACGAAATCGGGCTAGCGGGGTCTCTGGGGCCAACGTCCTGACTTTC; CDR3 protein: CASRRNRASGVSGANVLTF
clone size: .; V gene: TRBV9; D gene: .; J gene: TRBJ2-2; CDR3 DNA: TGTGCCAGCAGCGTAGCCGTGGGAGTGGGCGGGGAGCTGTTTTTT; CDR3 protein: CASSVAVGVGGELFF
clone size: few; V gene: TRBV30; D gene: TRBD1; J gene: TRBJ1-6; CDR3 DNA: TGTGCCTCTAACAGGGGATCTAATTCACCCCTCCACTTT; CDR3 protein: CASNRGSNSPLHF
clone size: .; V gene: TRBV9; D gene: .; J gene: TRBJ1-2; CDR3 DNA: TGTGCCAGCAGCCCCTCCCGGGACTATGGCTACACCTTC; CDR3 protein: CASSPSRDYGYTF
clone size: .; V gene: TRBV7-9; D gene: .; J gene: TRBJ2-3; CDR3 DNA: TGTTCCAGCAGCTTACTTCCAGATACGCAGTATTTT; CDR3 protein: CSSSLLPDTQYF
clone size: .; V gene: TRBV7-8; D gene: TRBD2; J gene: TRBJ2-5; CDR3 DNA: TGTGCCAGCAGCTTAGGGGTTGGCGGGGGGGCCGAAGAGACCCAGTACTTC; CDR3 protein: CASSLGVGGGAEETQYF
clone size: few; V gene: TRBV30; D gene: .; J gene: TRBJ2-3; CDR3 DNA: TGTGCCTGGAGCGGGGGAGGCGGGATCACAGATACGCAGTATTTT; CDR3 protein: CAWSGGGGITDTQYF
clone size: .; V gene: TRBV18; D gene: TRBD1; J gene: TRBJ2-7; CDR3 DNA: TGTGCCAGCTCACGGGGACAGGGCCCCTACGAGCAGTACTTC; CDR3 protein: CASSRGQGPYEQYF
clone size: .; V gene: TRBV9; D gene: TRBD1; J gene: TRBJ2-5; CDR3 DNA: TGTGCCAGCAGCGTAGGAGTAGGGGGCGGCGAGACCCAGTACTTC; CDR3 protein: CASSVGVGGGETQYF
clone size: .; V gene: TRBV9; D gene: TRBD1; J gene: TRBJ2-7; CDR3 DNA: TGTGCCAGCAGCGCACGCTCCGGGACAGGGGTCTCCGAGCAGTACTTC; CDR3 protein: CASSARSGTGVSEQYF
clone size: .; V gene: TRBV5-6; D gene: .; J gene: TRBJ1-6; CDR3 DNA: TGTGCCAGCAGCTTGGGGCGGAATAATTCACCCCTCCACTTT; CDR3 protein: CASSLGRNNSPLHF
clone size: .; V gene: TRBV6-5; D gene: .; J gene: TRBJ1-2; CDR3 DNA: TGTGCCAGCAGTTATTCCGGGAGAGATGGCTACACCTTC; CDR3 protein: CASSYSGRDGYTF
clone size: few; V gene: TRBV7-8; D gene: .; J gene: TRBJ2-7; CDR3 DNA: TGTGCCAGCAGCGTAGGCGCGGGGCCCACCTACGAGCAGTACTTC; CDR3 protein: CASSVGAGPTYEQYF
clone size: .; V gene: TRBV2; D gene: TRBD1; J gene: TRBJ2-2; CDR3 DNA: TGTGCCAGCAGTGAAGGGACAGGAGGCACCGGGGAGCTGTTTTTT; CDR3 protein: CASSEGTGGTGELFF
clone size: .; V gene: TRBV5-4; D gene: TRBD1; J gene: TRBJ1-2; CDR3 DNA: TGTGCCAGCAGCTGGACGACAGGGGAAGGCTACACCTTC; CDR3 protein: CASSWTTGEGYTF